These T cell receptor beta chains were read from a single sample in a study of blood T cell repertoires in COVID-19. Clones were sequenced by immunoSEQ multiplex PCR, and TCRdb holds only the in-frame ones, with some missing. Here the sample spans over 300,000 clones, around four fifths being singletons. The sequencing input was peripheral blood. The receptors shown here come from a woman between 45 and 60 years old with acute or convalescent COVID-19. Each CDR3 is given with its conserved first and last residue. A D gene is named only where the DNA matches it firmly. The size field is filled for only some rows; it gives once, few, many or a size class.

V gene,D gene,clone size,J gene,CDR3 DNA,CDR3 protein
TRBV5-1,NA,NA,TRBJ1-4,TGCGCCAGCAGCGTGAACGTGGGCGATGAAAAACTGTTTTTT,CASSVNVGDEKLFF
TRBV20-1,NA,NA,TRBJ2-3,TGCAGTGCCCTTCCTGCAGATACGCAGTATTTT,CSALPADTQYF
TRBV9,NA,NA,TRBJ2-7,TGTGCCAGCAGCCCCGGAGGGCTCGAGCAGTACTTC,CASSPGGLEQYF
TRBV7-2,TRBD2,NA,TRBJ2-2,TGTGCCAGCAGCGTAGCGGGAGGGAACACCGGGGAGCTGTTTTTT,CASSVAGGNTGELFF
TRBV7-2,NA,NA,TRBJ1-3,TGTGCCAGCAGCTCCAGCTCTGGAAACACCATATATTTT,CASSSSSGNTIYF
TRBV15,NA,NA,TRBJ1-2,TGTGCCACCAGCAGAGACCGGGACACTGCCCTCAGAAGCCATGGCTACACCTTC,CATSRDRDTALRSHGYTF
TRBV15,NA,few,TRBJ2-3,TGTGCCACCAGCAGAGAATTGTACCAGGGTACAGATACGCAGTATTTT,CATSRELYQGTDTQYF
TRBV29-1,TRBD2,NA,TRBJ2-2,TGCAGCGTTCTCGGCGGGAGGGCCGGTACCGGGGAGCTGTTTTTT,CSVLGGRAGTGELFF
TRBV5-6,TRBD2,once,TRBJ2-5,TGTGCCAGCAGCTTGGATCTAGCGGGGGTCCTGGAGACCCAGTACTTC,CASSLDLAGVLETQYF
TRBV6-2/TRBV6-3,TRBD2,NA,TRBJ2-1,TGTGCCAGCAGCCGCACTAGCGGGAGGTACAATGAGCAGTTCTTC,CASSRTSGRYNEQFF
TRBV9,NA,NA,TRBJ1-1,TGTGCCAGCAGCGTAGCCACAGGAGGGACTGAAGCTTTCTTT,CASSVATGGTEAFF
TRBV12-3/TRBV12-4,NA,NA,TRBJ1-2,TGTGCCAGCACCACGACAGTCTATGGCTACACCTTC,CASTTTVYGYTF
TRBV7-6,NA,NA,TRBJ2-3,TGTGCCAGCAGCGTCCAGGCGGGGTACCCAGATACGCAGTATTTT,CASSVQAGYPDTQYF
TRBV6-6,TRBD1,NA,TRBJ2-7,TGTGCCAGCTTGGACAGGGGGTTCTCCTACGAGCAGTACTTC,CASLDRGFSYEQYF
TRBV2,TRBD1,NA,TRBJ2-1,TGTGCCAGCTTAGACAGGGGGCGGAATGAGCAGTTCTTC,CASLDRGRNEQFF
TRBV7-2,NA,once,TRBJ2-3,TGTGCCAGCAGCTCAGACGGGGGGCCCTCCATGCGGTATTTT,CASSSDGGPSMRYF
TRBV5-1,NA,NA,TRBJ1-2,TGCGCCAGCAGCTTAGGACAGAACTATGGCTACACCTTC,CASSLGQNYGYTF
TRBV12-5,NA,NA,TRBJ1-6,TGTGCTAGTGGTTTGGTTCAGGGGATCATCTATAATTCACCCCTCCACTTT,CASGLVQGIIYNSPLHF
TRBV5-1,TRBD1,few,TRBJ2-1,TGCGCCAGCAGCGGGGGACAGCCTGACAATGAGCAGTTCTTC,CASSGGQPDNEQFF
TRBV7-9,NA,NA,TRBJ2-3,TGTGCCAGCAGCCCCGAGGGGGGGGGCCGGGATACGCAGTATTTT,CASSPEGGGRDTQYF
TRBV29-1,NA,NA,TRBJ2-1,TGCAGCGTTGAGGTTGGGAGGACTCCCGGGCGCAATGAGCAGTTCTTC,CSVEVGRTPGRNEQFF
TRBV5-4,TRBD1,NA,TRBJ1-2,TGTGCCAGCAGCTTACCTCAGGGGGACTATGGCTACACCTTC,CASSLPQGDYGYTF
TRBV6-5,TRBD1,once,TRBJ1-1,TGTGCCAGCATTACTGACAGGGGGAACACTGAAGCTTTCTTT,CASITDRGNTEAFF
TRBV11-2,NA,NA,TRBJ1-3,TGTGCCAGCAGCTTGAATGTAGCGGGTAGCACCATATATTTT,CASSLNVAGSTIYF
TRBV7-2,TRBD2,NA,TRBJ2-7,TGTGCCAGCAGCCCCGGGAGGGAAAGCGGATCCTACGAGCAGTACTTC,CASSPGRESGSYEQYF
TRBV24-1,TRBD2,NA,TRBJ2-5,TGTGCCACCAGTGATTTGGCGACTAGCGGGGGGCAAGAGACCCAGTACTTC,CATSDLATSGGQETQYF
TRBV5-1,TRBD1,many,TRBJ1-2,TGCGCCAGCAGCTTGTTGGTCAGGGGGAAGGATGGCTACACCTTC,CASSLLVRGKDGYTF
TRBV7-2,NA,NA,TRBJ2-3,TGTGCCAGCAAAGAGGGTGCCCTTGATACGCAGTATTTT,CASKEGALDTQYF
TRBV20-1,TRBD2,NA,TRBJ2-7,TGCAGTGCTAGTGGTGTTAGCGGGAGCTCCTACGAGCAGTACTTC,CSASGVSGSSYEQYF
TRBV12-3/TRBV12-4,NA,NA,TRBJ1-2,TGTGCCAGCAGTTTCGGCTATGGCTACACCTTC,CASSFGYGYTF
TRBV12-3/TRBV12-4,NA,NA,TRBJ2-5,TGTGCCAGCAGTTGGGTCAGGGGCGAGACCCAGTACTTC,CASSWVRGETQYF
TRBV24-1,TRBD1,NA,TRBJ1-2,TGTGCCACCAGTGATTCCCGACAGGGCTATGGCTACACCTTC,CATSDSRQGYGYTF
TRBV7-2,NA,NA,TRBJ1-3,TGTGCCAGCAGCTTCGACAGGAACCCTGGAAACACCATATATTTT,CASSFDRNPGNTIYF
TRBV4-3,NA,NA,TRBJ2-3,TGCGCCAGCAGCCAAGTTGGTCGCGGCACCACAGATACGCAGTATTTT,CASSQVGRGTTDTQYF
TRBV3-1/TRBV3-2,NA,once,TRBJ2-3,TGTGCCAGCAGCCTGGGCCCAGAGACAGATACGCAGTATTTT,CASSLGPETDTQYF
TRBV27,TRBD1,once,TRBJ2-5,TGTGCCAGCAGTTTCATTACAGGGGTGGGCCAAGAGACCCAGTACTTC,CASSFITGVGQETQYF
TRBV30,NA,NA,TRBJ1-6,TGTGCCTGGAGTGCTGGGAGAGGTTCACCCCTCCACTTT,CAWSAGRGSPLHF
TRBV24-1,NA,NA,TRBJ1-1,TGTGCCACCACTGCGGGATGGGGCGAAGCTTTCTTT,CATTAGWGEAFF
TRBV6-2/TRBV6-3,TRBD1,NA,TRBJ1-1,TGTGCCAGCAGTTACGGGGGACAGGGAAGCACTGAAGCTTTCTTT,CASSYGGQGSTEAFF
TRBV12-5,NA,NA,TRBJ2-1,TGTGCTAGTGGTCCCGACTCCCCGTCCGCCCTTGGAGAGCAGTTCTTC,CASGPDSPSALGEQFF
TRBV25-1,TRBD2,NA,TRBJ2-7,TGTGCCAGCAGTGGGACTAGCGGCACCTACGAGCAGTACTTC,CASSGTSGTYEQYF
TRBV7-9,TRBD2,NA,TRBJ2-3,TGTGCCAGCAGCTTAGAACTAGCGGAGGGCACAGATACGCAGTATTTT,CASSLELAEGTDTQYF
TRBV7-3,NA,NA,TRBJ2-7,TGTGCCAGCAGCTTGGACAGAAACTACGAGCAGTACTTC,CASSLDRNYEQYF
TRBV6-2/TRBV6-3,NA,NA,TRBJ1-4,TGTGCCAGCAGTTTCACAGGGCCCGGCGTTGATGAAAAACTGTTTTTT,CASSFTGPGVDEKLFF